This T cell receptor (beta chain) was sequenced in a study of T cells in Graves' hyperthyroidism and ophthalmopathy. The sample holds a few counts of this clonotype. The V segment lost 6 bases and the J segment 2 bases; nucleotides outside the gene matches: 11. The CDR3 sequence is 15 residues long. Looked up from germline, CDR1 is DFQATT and CDR2 is SNEGSKA (reference sequence). The CDR3 regions of TCR beta were amplified from RNA transcripts. The primer set for the first-round RT-PCR of the TCR CDR3 was HTBI. TCRdb passed the multiplex PCR reads through MiXCR, listing each CDR3 protein once. The repertoire includes fewer than 550,000 distinct CDR3 sequences, less than 20% of them detected once, and 14% sits in the top ten. With a duration under 2 months, the hyperthyroidism was newly diagnosed in patients aged 18 to 65. Patients were excluded because of uncontrolled infection, other autoimmune disease, pregnancy or lactation. PBMCs were collected from an approximately 9.2 ml volume of fresh peripheral blood.

This TCR was recovered from a woman aged 18-35 years with Graves' hyperthyroidism. The V and J genes are TRBV20-1 and TRBJ2-5, with 8 bases fitting TRBD2. The sample taken for sequencing was blood. The CDR3 DNA is TGCAGTGCACTTAGCGGGACGGTTAGACAAGAGACCCAGTACTTC. Its protein is CSALSGTVRQETQYF.